This T cell receptor beta chain was identified during a study of T cells in Graves' hyperthyroidism and ophthalmopathy. Each patient was aged 18 to 65 and had newly diagnosed hyperthyroidism of under 2 months' duration. This clonotype was detected a few times. RNA transcripts were the template for amplifying TCR beta CDR3 regions. Using the HTBI primer set, a first-round RT-PCR was run on the TCR CDR3. One entry per CDR3 protein results from TCRdb running MiXCR on the multiplex PCR reads. The table shows approximately 720,000 distinct CDR3 sequences, with 18% occurring only once. The CDR3 length is 13 residues. V lost 6 bases and J 3 bases, leaving 8 bases between the germline ends. Germline lookup yields CDR1 WNHNN and CDR2 SYGVQD (reference sequence).

Sequencing was done on a sample of blood. This TCR was recovered from a woman between 50 and 59 years old with Graves' hyperthyroidism that later progressed to Graves' ophthalmopathy. V gene TRBV10-1 combines with J gene TRBJ2-2; unclear D gene. The CDR3 nucleotides are TGCGCCAGCAGGTTAAGTGACACCGGGGAGCTGTTTTTT. It codes for CASRLSDTGELFF.